The 30 T cell receptor beta chains reported below all come from one sample, sequenced in a study of T cells in Graves' hyperthyroidism and ophthalmopathy. RNA transcripts were the template for amplifying TCR beta CDR3 regions. The HTBI primer set served for first-round RT-PCR of the TCR CDR3. TCRdb used MiXCR to reprocess the multiplex PCR reads, holding one entry per CDR3 protein. The table has around 190,000 distinct CDR3 sequences, around 17% seen once. Sequencing was done on a sample of blood. All receptors derive from a woman aged 45 to 65 with Graves' hyperthyroidism.

In regard to this clonotype: A much larger clone differs from this one at a single base, so this may be a read error. V is TRBV7-9 and J is TRBJ2-3; 8 bases are shared with TRBD2. After removal of 4 bases from V and 2 bases from J, the junction contained 8 bases not matched to a gene. The CDR3 is 16 amino acids. Germline CDR1 reads SEHNR; CDR2 reads FQNEAQ (reference sequence). The CDR3 DNA reads TGTGCCAGCAGCTCAGCCTCGGGAGGGACCACAGATACGCAGTATTTT. The encoded protein is CASSSASGGTTDTQYF.

This clonotype was observed at least ten times. The rearrangement joins TRBV14 to TRBJ2-1; 9 bases line up with TRBD2. The V segment lost 1 base and the J segment 0 bases; nucleotides outside the gene matches: 7. The germline CDR1 and CDR2 sequences are SGHDN and FVKESK. This CDR3 is 18 amino acids long. The CDR3 loop is CASSQGLAGLSSYNEQFF. CDR3 coding DNA: TGTGCCAGCAGCCAAGGGCTAGCGGGACTCAGCTCCTACAATGAGCAGTTCTTC. The whole variable domain, remainder taken from reference TRBV14 and TRBJ2-1, is EAGVTQFPSHSVIEKGQTVTLRCDPISGHDNLYWYRRVMGKEIKFLLHFVKESKQDESGMPNNRFLAERTGGTYSTLKVQPAELEDSGVYFCASSQGLAGLSSYNEQFFGPGTRLTVL.

This clonotype was recorded many times. This chain connects TRBV30 to TRBJ1-5; 7 bases are shared with TRBD1. V gave up 8 bases and J gave up 6 bases; unmatched junction bases: 10. There are 13 residues in the CDR3. Germline-derived CDR1 and CDR2 are GTSNPN and SVGIG (reference sequence). The CDR3 nucleotides read TGTGCCGCCGAGACAGGGACGGGTCAGCCCCAGCATTTT. Translating gives CAAETGTGQPQHF.

This clonotype occurred many times. The chain employs TRBV5-1 and TRBJ2-3; 9 nucleotides agree with TRBD2. Looked up from germline, CDR1 is SGHRS and CDR2 is YFSETQ. The CDR3 runs 17 residues. J lost 4 bases, V lost 0 bases, and 9 bases had no gene match. CDR3 residues: CASSLGGGSGSADTQYF. CDR3 nucleotides: TGCGCCAGCAGCTTGGGTGGCGGTAGCGGGAGTGCAGATACGCAGTATTTT.

The chain combines TRBV28 with TRBJ2-5, with a weak D call TRBD2 (6 bases). V was pared by 6 bases and J by 4 bases, with 21 bases between. CDR1 is MDHEN, CDR2 SYDVKM, per germline. This CDR3 comprises 16 residues. The DNA for the CDR3 is TGTGCCAGCAGAAACCCCCTTGGAGGGCGGGGAGAGACCCAGTACTTC. Translated, it gives CASRNPLGGRGETQYF. Complete variable domain (other parts from reference TRBV28 and TRBJ2-5): DVKVTQSSRYLVKRTGEKVFLECVQDMDHENMFWYRQDPGLGLRLIYFSYDVKMKEKGDIPEGYSVSREKKERFSLILESASTNQTSMYLCASRNPLGGRGETQYFGPGTRLLVL.

This clonotype was counted at least ten times. The germline gene is not matched at one end of the junction; a read error may be the cause. The chain uses TRBV7-7 and TRBJ2-3; either TRBD1 or TRBD2 may fit D (5 bases each). This CDR3 has 14 amino acids. CDR1 SSHAT and CDR2 FNYEAQ come from the germline V gene (reference sequence). CDR3 in amino acids: CASSIGTSADTQYF. In nucleotides, the CDR3 is TGTGCTAGCAGCATCGGGACGTCGGCAGATACGCAGTATTTT. Looking up the rest from reference TRBV7-7 and TRBJ2-3 gives the full variable domain: GAGVSQSPRYKVTKRGQDVTLRCDPISSHATLYWYQQALGQGPEFLTYFNYEAQPDKSGLPSDRFSAERPEGSISTLTIQRTEQRDSAMYRCASSIGTSADTQYFGPGTRLTVL.

In its sample, this clonotype was seen many times. The gene calls are TRBV30 and TRBJ1-4; D unclear. CDR1 and CDR2 from the germline V gene are GTSNPN and SVGIG (reference sequence). V was cut by 0 bases and J by 8 bases, with 7 bases left in between. The CDR3 loop spans 12 amino acids. CDR3 sequence reads: CAWSVRQEKLFF. In nucleotides, the CDR3 is TGTGCCTGGAGTGTACGTCAGGAAAAACTGTTTTTT. The variable domain in full, with the rest retrieved from reference TRBV30 and TRBJ1-4, is SQTIHQWPATLVQPVGSPLSLECTVEGTSNPNLYWYRQAAGRGLQLLFYSVGIGQISSEVPQNLSASRPQDRQFILSSKKLLLSDSGFYLCAWSVRQEKLFFGSGTQLSVL.

The table lists this clonotype with a count of one. The rearrangement joins TRBV20-1 to TRBJ2-5; maybe TRBD2 (7 bases). CDR3 size: 20 residues. Trimming removed 2 bases from V and 2 bases from J, with 30 bases in between. The germline CDR1 and CDR2 sequences are DFQATT and SNEGSKA (reference sequence). The CDR3 spells CSARHGGGAGVLRIQETQYF. CDR3 sequence (DNA): TGCAGTGCTAGACACGGTGGGGGGGCGGGAGTTCTTCGGATACAAGAGACCCAGTACTTC.

This clonotype was seen repeatedly, ten times or more. V and J are TRBV27 and TRBJ2-1; D is possibly TRBD2 (6 bases). Germline loops: CDR1 MNHEY, CDR2 SMNVEV (reference sequence). Trimming stripped 6 bases from V and 6 bases from J, with 9 bases between. The CDR3 extends over 12 amino acids. CDR3: CASRTSINEQFF. DNA for the CDR3: TGTGCCAGCAGGACTAGTATCAATGAGCAGTTCTTC.

This clonotype was detected ten times or more. The chain links TRBV4-1 to TRBJ2-3; 10 positions agree with TRBD2. Looked up from germline, CDR1 is MGHRA and CDR2 is YSYEKL. The ends lost 7 bases at V and 3 bases at J; junction bases unmatched: 4. The CDR3 has 14 amino acids. The DNA for the CDR3 is TGCGCCAGCACTACAGCGGGAGGGACAGATACGCAGTATTTT. Encoded protein: CASTTAGGTDTQYF.

This clonotype was observed at least ten times. The chain couples TRBV12-5 to TRBJ2-5; D is perhaps TRBD1 or TRBD2 (7 bases each). The CDR3 extends over 19 amino acids. Germline V gene lookup returns CDR1 LGHNT and CDR2 FRNRAP. Trimming shortened V by 4 bases and J by 1 base, and 25 bases separated the two germline ends. Here the CDR3 reads CASGWGGAGGPSPQETQYF. CDR3 nucleotide sequence: TGTGCTAGTGGTTGGGGAGGGGCAGGGGGACCCTCCCCCCAAGAGACCCAGTACTTC.

In its sample, this clonotype was seen many times. The V and J genes are TRBV11-2 and TRBJ2-7, with TRBD1 identical over 9 bases. The germline V gene has CDR1 SGHAT and CDR2 FQNNGV. V was pared by 5 bases and J by 6 bases, with 8 bases of the junction left unmatched. This CDR3 region has 14 residues. CDR3 sequence reads: CASSTGTGRVEQYF. The DNA for the CDR3 is TGTGCCAGCAGCACCGGGACAGGGCGGGTCGAGCAGTACTTC.

The chain has TRBV19 and TRBJ2-7, with D perhaps assigned TRBD1 or TRBD2 (5 bases each). Germline V gene sequence: CDR1 LNHDA, CDR2 SQIVND (reference sequence). There are 15 residues in the CDR3. Trimming removed 6 bases from V and 0 bases from J, with 15 bases in between. The DNA of the CDR3 is TGTGCCAGTAGCCTCAGGGACGGCAACTCCTACGAGCAGTACTTC. It encodes CASSLRDGNSYEQYF.

This clonotype was recorded once. The chain combines TRBV19 with TRBJ1-1; maybe TRBD1 (5 bases). Per germline, CDR1 LNHDA and CDR2 SQIVND (reference sequence). This CDR3 comprises 18 residues. Trimming shortened V by 5 bases and J by 3 bases, and 25 bases separated the two germline ends. CDR3 amino acids: CASSPWAGGRTRDTEAFF. In nucleotides, the CDR3 is TGTGCCAGTAGTCCCTGGGCCGGGGGACGTACTAGAGACACTGAAGCTTTCTTT. The whole variable domain, filled in from reference TRBV19 and TRBJ1-1, reads DGGITQSPKYLFRKEGQNVTLSCEQNLNHDAMYWYRQDPGQGLRLIYYSQIVNDFQKGDIAEGYSVSREKKESFPLTVTSAQKNPTAFYLCASSPWAGGRTRDTEAFFGQGTRLTVV.

This clonotype showed up many times. The V and J genes are TRBV6-2 or TRBV6-3 and TRBJ2-5, with D possibly TRBD2 on 5 matching bases. V dropped 0 bases and J dropped 1 base, with 9 bases sitting between them. The V gene's germline CDR1 is MNHEY and CDR2 SVGEGT. This CDR3 has 15 amino acids. The DNA for the CDR3 is TGTGCCAGCAGTTACTCGAGAGGGTTCCAAGAGACCCAGTACTTC. Its translation: CASSYSRGFQETQYF.

This clonotype was seen a handful of times. The CDR3 nucleotides read TGTGCCACTATAGCGGGAGAGGGAAATGAGCAGTTCTTC. Its translation is CATIAGEGNEQFF. The chain recombines TRBV10-3 with TRBJ2-1; 9 bases match TRBD2. The V segment lost 10 bases and the J segment 7 bases; nucleotides outside the gene matches: 8. Germline lookup yields CDR1 ENHRY and CDR2 SYGVKD. The CDR3 consists of 13 residues.

This clonotype was observed many times. V is TRBV7-2 and J is TRBJ2-5; 10 nucleotides agree with TRBD2. Trimming cost V 2 bases and J 9 bases; bases outside gene matches: 18. The CDR3 is made up of 18 amino acids. CDR1 SGHTA and CDR2 FQGNSA come from the germline V gene. CDR3 sequence (DNA): TGTGCCAGCAGCTTAAGAGGGGTTAGCGGGAGGTCGGCGGGGGCCCAGTACTTC. Its translation: CASSLRGVSGRSAGAQYF.

This clonotype was seen repeatedly, ten times or more. The rearrangement uses TRBV20-1 and TRBJ2-7; TRBD1 matches 9 bases. Per the germline V gene, CDR1 is DFQATT and CDR2 is SNEGSKA (reference sequence). This CDR3 has 15 residues. V trimming: 1 base; J trimming: 0 bases; junction bases outside the gene matches: 4. The CDR3 DNA reads as TGCAGTGCTAGAGGGGACAGGGACAGCTCCTACGAGCAGTACTTC. This gives the protein CSARGDRDSSYEQYF.

This clonotype was found many times. The V and J genes are TRBV2 and TRBJ2-3; D gene ambiguous. Trimming cost V 3 bases and J 1 base, with 8 bases left between them. This CDR3 region has 14 residues. CDR1 SNHLY and CDR2 FYNNEI come from the germline V gene. CDR3 DNA sequence: TGTGCCAGCAGTGATGTAGCTCGCACAGATACGCAGTATTTT. This codes for CASSDVARTDTQYF.

The chain is built from TRBV10-3 and TRBJ1-1; no clear D. Trimming left V 6 bases short and J 5 bases short, with 13 bases between. Germline V gene lookup returns CDR1 ENHRY and CDR2 SYGVKD. CDR3 length: 13 residues. The CDR3 here is CAIRGLPGTEAFF. The CDR3 DNA is TGTGCCATCAGGGGCTTACCGGGAACTGAAGCTTTCTTT.

This clonotype was recorded a few times. The genes are TRBV7-9 and TRBJ2-3; 8 positions match TRBD1. The germline V gene has CDR1 SEHNR and CDR2 FQNEAQ (reference sequence). V shed 1 base, J shed 0 bases, and the junction held 6 bases outside the gene matches. The CDR3 is 17 amino acids. CDR3 in amino acids: CASSLGFQGASTDTQYF. CDR3 nucleotide sequence: TGTGCCAGCAGCTTAGGTTTCCAGGGGGCCAGCACAGATACGCAGTATTTT.

The chain combines TRBV15 with TRBJ2-1; D gene unclear. V lost 0 bases and J 8 bases, leaving 8 bases between the germline ends. CDR3 length: 13 residues. Germline CDR1 reads LNHNV; CDR2 reads YYDKDF (reference sequence). CDR3 coding DNA: TGTGCCACCAGCAGAGATCGTATAGATGAGCAGTTCTTC. It yields the protein CATSRDRIDEQFF.

This clonotype was detected many times. The V call is TRBV12-3 or TRBV12-4, the J call TRBJ1-1; D is uncertain. The V and J ends lost 1 base and 7 bases respectively, with 13 bases between them. The CDR3 runs 14 residues. CDR3 amino acids: CASSLGPTRGEAFF. CDR3 DNA sequence: TGTGCCAGCAGTTTAGGACCCACCCGGGGTGAAGCTTTCTTT.

This clonotype has a count of ten or more. V is TRBV7-2 and J is TRBJ2-3; 10 nucleotides match TRBD2. This CDR3 region has 16 residues. CDR1 is SGHTA, CDR2 FQGNSA, per germline. The J segment lost 2 bases and the V segment lost 2 bases, leaving 4 bases of the junction unmatched. The CDR3 sequence is CASSLLAGGFTDTQYF. The CDR3 coding sequence is TGTGCCAGCAGCTTATTAGCGGGAGGCTTCACAGATACGCAGTATTTT. The complete variable domain, with remaining parts taken from reference TRBV7-2 and TRBJ2-3, reads GAGVSQSPSNKVTEKGKDVELRCDPISGHTALYWYRQSLGQGLEFLIYFQGNSAPDKSGLPSDRFSAERTGGSVSTLTIQRTQQEDSAVYLCASSLLAGGFTDTQYFGPGTRLTVL.

This clonotype appeared once. The chain has TRBV9 and TRBJ1-5; TRBD1 matches 12 bases. Germline CDR1 SGDLS, CDR2 YYNGEE. This CDR3 region has 17 residues. The V and J ends lost 3 bases and 5 bases, in that order; junction bases with no gene match: 9. The CDR3 reads CASSEVEGTGGDQPQHF. The DNA for the CDR3 is TGTGCCAGCAGCGAGGTGGAGGGGACAGGGGGCGATCAGCCCCAGCATTTT.

This clonotype was recorded a few times. This chain connects TRBV7-9 to TRBJ2-2; D is perhaps TRBD1 (5 bases). V was clipped by 4 bases and J by 1 base, with 13 bases between them. Looked up from germline, CDR1 is SEHNR and CDR2 is FQNEAQ (reference sequence). The CDR3 has 16 residues. CDR3 bases: TGTGCCAGCAGCTCCCCCATCACAGGGAACACCGGGGAGCTGTTTTTT. This codes for CASSSPITGNTGELFF. The entire variable domain, with the rest obtained from reference TRBV7-9 and TRBJ2-2, is as follows: DTGVSQNPRHKITKRGQNVTFRCDPISEHNRLYWYRQTLGQGPEFLTYFQNEAQLEKSRLLSDRFSAERPKGSFSTLEIQRTEQGDSAMYLCASSSPITGNTGELFFGEGSRLTVL.

The genes are TRBV7-2 and TRBJ1-1, with D hard to call. This CDR3 has 14 amino acids. V was shortened by 8 bases and J by 6 bases, with 19 bases between the two germline ends. Germline V gene lookup returns CDR1 SGHTA and CDR2 FQGNSA. CDR3 sequence reads: CASPPGALFSEAFF. Written as DNA, the CDR3 is TGTGCCAGCCCACCCGGCGCCCTCTTCTCTGAAGCTTTCTTT.

In this sample, this clonotype turned up a few times. The chain has TRBV24-1 and TRBJ2-4; a weak D match, TRBD1 (6 bases). Looked up from germline, CDR1 is KGHDR and CDR2 is SFDVKD. V gave up 9 bases and J gave up 1 base, with 18 bases separating them. CDR3 length: 16 amino acids. The CDR3 region has the DNA TGTGCCACCCCTAGGGGGTGGGGGTTGGCCAAAAACATTCAGTACTTC. As protein: CATPRGWGLAKNIQYF.

In this sample, this clonotype turned up many times. The V call is TRBV11-3, the J call TRBJ2-1; 7 bases align to TRBD2. The CDR3 is made up of 15 amino acids. Trimming took 5 bases from V and 7 from J; bases not matched to a gene: 11. Germline loops: CDR1 SGHNT, CDR2 YENEEA. The CDR3 loop is CASSPFGGGPNEQFF. The DNA for the CDR3 is TGTGCCAGCAGCCCCTTTGGGGGAGGGCCGAATGAGCAGTTCTTC. Complete variable domain (other parts from reference TRBV11-3 and TRBJ2-1): EAGVVQSPRYKIIEKKQPVAFWCNPISGHNTLYWYLQNLGQGPELLIRYENEEAVDDSQLPKDRFSAERLKGVDSTLKIQPAELGDSAVYLCASSPFGGGPNEQFFGPGTRLTVL.

V usage is TRBV27 and J usage is TRBJ1-2, with TRBD1 matching over 8 bases. Trimming at V came to 1 base and at J to 0 bases, leaving 10 bases not matched to a gene. Germline V gene sequence: CDR1 MNHEY, CDR2 SMNVEV (reference sequence). This CDR3 contains 18 residues. The CDR3 is CASSLLTTTGGSNYGYTF. The CDR3 DNA reads as TGTGCCAGCAGTTTATTAACTACCACAGGGGGGTCTAACTATGGCTACACCTTC.